Following are 23 T cell receptor beta chains from one sample sequenced in a study of cytomegalovirus exposure and HLA in healthy donors. The PCR ran on 60 Vbeta and 13 Jbeta primers. Produced via immunoSEQ multiplex PCR; TCRdb's table is partial and in-frame only. The repertoire includes 100,000 to 120,000 clones, about 73% of them detected once, and roughly 1.3% sits in the top ten. Material: PBMCs. Every receptor here comes from a woman in her 30s in good health and CMV-seronegative.

CDR3: CSVEEGGLAKNIQYF. The CDR3 DNA is TGCAGCGTTGAAGAAGGCGGACTAGCCAAAAACATTCAGTACTTC. V is TRBV29-1 and J is TRBJ2-4; D is perhaps TRBD2 (5 bases). V was trimmed by 0 bases and J by 0 bases, leaving 9 bases between them. This CDR3 has 15 residues. Germline V gives CDR1 SQVTM, CDR2 ANQGSEA.

As to this clone: The junction and the germline gene differ at one end; a read error may be behind it. The rearrangement joins TRBV4-1 to TRBJ2-4; D perhaps matches TRBD2 (6 bases). The CDR3 contains 16 residues. CDR1 and CDR2 (germline): MGHRA, YSYEKL. CDR3 in DNA: TGCGCCAGCAGCCAAGATCAATCGTTCTGGGGGGACCTAGTTAGCTTC. This translates into CASSQDQSFWGDLVSF.

This rearrangement joins TRBV14 to TRBJ1-1; D remains unclear. The CDR3 loop spans 15 amino acids. The germline V and J ends were trimmed by 3 bases and 2 bases, with 13 bases remaining between them. CDR1 and CDR2 from the germline V gene are SGHDN and FVKESK. The CDR3 DNA follows: TGTGCCAGCAGCCATATTCGGCAGGAAAACACTGAAGCTTTCTTT. Its protein is CASSHIRQENTEAFF.

The chain is built from TRBV2 and TRBJ2-2, with 9 bases identical to TRBD2. CDR1 is SNHLY, CDR2 FYNNEI, per germline. There are 14 residues in the CDR3. The trim removed 8 bases at V and 2 bases at J, leaving 3 bases unmatched. This CDR3 is CASATSGNTGELFF. In nucleotides, the CDR3 is TGTGCCAGCGCGACTAGCGGTAACACCGGGGAGCTGTTTTTT.

The chain is built from TRBV6-1 and TRBJ2-7, with 8 bases aligning to TRBD1. CDR1 is MNHNS, CDR2 SASEGT, per germline. The CDR3 consists of 15 residues. The junction had 8 bases not matched to a gene; V was cut back by 4 bases and J by 3 bases. CDR3: CASSAGTGTLYEQYF. The CDR3 nucleotides are TGTGCCAGCAGTGCGGGGACAGGAACCCTCTACGAGCAGTACTTC.

The V gene is TRBV19, the J gene TRBJ1-1; 9 bases agree with TRBD1. CDR1 and CDR2 (germline): LNHDA, SQIVND (reference sequence). V was clipped by 3 bases and J by 9 bases; unmatched bases: 8. There are 14 residues in the CDR3. The CDR3 sequence: CASSMGTGLQQAFF. As DNA, the CDR3 is TGTGCCAGTAGTATGGGGACAGGGCTCCAACAAGCTTTCTTT.

This chain uses TRBV4-1 with TRBJ2-4; 10 bases are shared with TRBD1. The CDR3 contains 17 residues. V gave up 1 base and J gave up 5 bases; unmatched junction bases: 8. Per germline, CDR1 MGHRA and CDR2 YSYEKL. DNA of the CDR3: TGCGCCAGCAGCCAAGGCCGTCCCGGGACAGGGGAAAACATTCAGTACTTC. Its protein is CASSQGRPGTGENIQYF.

The chain uses TRBV7-9 and TRBJ2-5, with TRBD2 matching 12 bases. Germline CDR1 SEHNR, CDR2 FQNEAQ (reference sequence). V dropped 8 bases and J dropped 0; count of bases not matched to a gene: 4. This CDR3 spans 15 amino acids. The CDR3: CASSLAGGDQETQYF. As DNA, the CDR3 is TGTGCCAGCTCCCTAGCGGGGGGGGACCAAGAGACCCAGTACTTC.

The rearrangement joins TRBV18 to TRBJ2-6; the match to TRBD2 covers 7 bases. The germline gives CDR1 KGHSH, CDR2 LQKENI. J lost 2 bases, V lost 2 bases, and 3 bases had no gene match. The length of the CDR3 is 16 residues. Here the CDR3 DNA reads TGTGCCAGCTCACCAACCGCGGGGGCTGGGGCCAACGTCCTGACTTTC. Amino acids: CASSPTAGAGANVLTF.

The genes are TRBV27 and TRBJ1-1; a possible D gene is TRBD1 (5 bases). The CDR3 spans 13 residues. The V and J ends lost 1 base and 7 bases respectively, with 10 bases between them. From germline, CDR1 is MNHEY and CDR2 SMNVEV (reference sequence). The CDR3 nucleotides are TGTGCCAGCAGTTTATTGACAGCCATTGAAGCTTTCTTT. Its protein is CASSLLTAIEAFF.

V and J are TRBV18 and TRBJ1-2; 11 bases line up with TRBD1. CDR3 length: 15 residues. Germline CDR1 is KGHSH and CDR2 is LQKENI. Trimming cost V 3 bases and J 4 bases; bases outside gene matches: 4. The CDR3 bases are TGTGCCAGCTCACCTGGGACAGGGGGTACCTATGGCTACACCTTC. Its protein product is CASSPGTGGTYGYTF.

This chain uses TRBV7-6 with TRBJ2-5, with D perhaps matching TRBD2 (5 bases). V was shortened by 5 bases and J by 5 bases, with 15 bases between the two germline ends. CDR3 size: 14 residues. Per the germline V gene, CDR1 is SGHVS and CDR2 is FNYEAQ. Here the CDR3 reads CASSAGKFGETQYF. Here the CDR3 DNA reads TGTGCCAGCAGCGCCGGGAAGTTCGGGGAGACCCAGTACTTC.

This clone appeared a single time. The CDR3 DNA reads TGTGCCAGCAGCGGATCGGGACAGAGATACAATGAGCAGTTCTTC. Translated: CASSGSGQRYNEQFF. The chain has TRBV9 and TRBJ2-1, with 7 bases lining up with TRBD1. The length of the CDR3 is 15 residues. The germline V gene has CDR1 SGDLS and CDR2 YYNGEE. With V trimmed by 3 bases and J by 4 bases, 7 bases remained unmatched.

The V gene is TRBV6-6, the J gene TRBJ1-2; TRBD1 agrees at 9 bases. CDR1 is MNHNY, CDR2 SVGAGI, per germline (reference sequence). J lost 2 bases, V lost 5 bases, and 6 bases had no gene match. CDR3 length equals 15 residues. The CDR3 loop reads CASSPPGQGNYGYTF. The CDR3 nucleotides read TGTGCCAGCAGTCCCCCGGGACAGGGAAACTATGGCTACACCTTC.

V gene TRBV4-3 combines with J gene TRBJ2-7; TRBD2 agrees at 14 bases. Unmatched junction bases numbered 5, after V lost 2 bases and J lost 2 bases. From germline, CDR1 is LGHNA and CDR2 YSLEER. The CDR3 has 17 amino acids. DNA for the CDR3: TGCGCCAGCAGCCAATCTGGGACTAGCGGGAGACCCTACGAGCAGTACTTC. Protein product: CASSQSGTSGRPYEQYF.

The CDR3 sequence: CASRIQGIYEQYF. The CDR3 nucleotides read TGTGCCAGCAGGATACAGGGTATCTACGAGCAGTACTTC. The chain joins TRBV6-6 to TRBJ2-7; weak D call: TRBD1 (6 bases). The V gene lost 6 bases and the J gene lost 3 bases, with 12 bases spanning the gap. Germline V gene sequence: CDR1 MNHNY, CDR2 SVGAGI (reference sequence). This CDR3 has 13 residues.

This chain connects TRBV7-3 to TRBJ2-1; 8 bases are shared with TRBD1. Germline CDR1 SGHTA, CDR2 FQGTGA. CDR3 length: 22 residues. V lost 5 bases, J lost 0 bases, and 24 bases stayed unmatched. The CDR3 coding sequence is TGTGCCAGCAGCCCAACCCCCCTCACTCGGACAGGGTTTGGCATCTCCTACAATGAGCAGTTCTTC. It specifies CASSPTPLTRTGFGISYNEQFF.

This chain joins TRBV27 and TRBJ1-5; 7 positions match TRBD1. From germline, CDR1 is MNHEY and CDR2 SMNVEV (reference sequence). This CDR3 spans 20 amino acids. V lost 3 bases, J lost 0 bases, and 17 bases stayed unmatched. The CDR3 DNA follows: TGTGCCAGCAGTTTCCCCCCCCGGGACAGCGGATCCCATAGCAATCAGCCCCAGCATTTT. Translation gives CASSFPPRDSGSHSNQPQHF.

The rearrangement links TRBV5-1 to TRBJ2-7, with D perhaps matching TRBD2 (5 bases). The CDR3 runs to 15 residues. Germline V gene lookup returns CDR1 SGHRS and CDR2 YFSETQ. Trimming took 2 bases from V and 3 from J, leaving 15 bases between them. CDR3 DNA sequence: TGCGCCAGCAGCTTAAATGGGAGAGCTAACTACGAGCAGTACTTC. Encoded protein: CASSLNGRANYEQYF.

The chain employs TRBV25-1 and TRBJ1-1; perhaps TRBD1 as D (5 bases). Germline V gene lookup returns CDR1 MGHDK and CDR2 SYGVNS. The CDR3 totals 16 residues. Trimming took 2 bases from V and 1 from J, leaving 14 bases between them. The DNA for the CDR3 is TGTGCCAGCAGTGAAGTTTTAGGGGTTGAGAACACTGAAGCTTTCTTT. It yields the protein CASSEVLGVENTEAFF.

The V and J genes are TRBV25-1 and TRBJ1-1; the D gene is possibly TRBD1 (6 bases). Deletions cut 7 bases from V and 3 bases from J, with 15 bases between. CDR1 MGHDK and CDR2 SYGVNS come from the germline V gene. This CDR3 region has 14 residues. The CDR3 loop reads CASKAQGFDTEAFF. The CDR3 DNA reads as TGTGCCAGCAAAGCACAGGGATTTGACACTGAAGCTTTCTTT.

The CDR3: CASSLAVAAAGYEQYF. Written as DNA, the CDR3 is TGTGCCAGCAGCTTGGCCGTGGCAGCGGCTGGATACGAGCAGTACTTC. V is TRBV5-6 and J is TRBJ2-7; D possibly corresponds to TRBD2 (5 bases). This CDR3 has 16 residues. The V gene's germline CDR1 is SGHDT and CDR2 YYEEEE. V lost 0 bases, J lost 4 bases, and 17 bases lay in between.

The gene calls are TRBV29-1 and TRBJ2-3; 12 nucleotides line up with TRBD2. The length of the CDR3 is 16 residues. The J segment lost 3 bases and the V segment lost 4 bases, leaving 8 bases of the junction unmatched. Germline lookup yields CDR1 SQVTM and CDR2 ANQGSEA. CDR3 residues: CSVAMLAGGPTDTQYF. Here the CDR3 DNA reads TGCAGCGTTGCTATGCTAGCGGGGGGGCCGACAGATACGCAGTATTTT.